This record looks at one TCR beta chain sequence and its context. The CDR3 spans 13 residues. Trimming took off 6 bases at V and 4 bases at J, with 13 bases between the two ends. The germline V gene encodes CDR1 MNHEY and CDR2 SMNVEV (reference sequence). The data derive from a study of blood T cells in healthy people across ages. The authors ran a second PCR of roughly 6 to 12 cycles using a sample-barcoded 5' primer and a J-beta primer mix. TCRdb redid the calling of the 5' RACE reads with MiXCR, one entry per CDR3 protein. The data show over 750,000 distinct CDR3 sequences, 25% seen once. This sample was also put to use in a study of T cells of mothers and their children.

The chain combines TRBV27 with TRBJ2-7; tentatively, D is TRBD2 (6 bases). The sequenced sample was blood. This receptor was obtained from a boy younger than 18 in good health. The CDR3 loop reads CASSPSANYEQYF. CDR3 nucleotides: TGTGCCAGCAGCCCTAGCGCAAATTACGAGCAGTACTTC.